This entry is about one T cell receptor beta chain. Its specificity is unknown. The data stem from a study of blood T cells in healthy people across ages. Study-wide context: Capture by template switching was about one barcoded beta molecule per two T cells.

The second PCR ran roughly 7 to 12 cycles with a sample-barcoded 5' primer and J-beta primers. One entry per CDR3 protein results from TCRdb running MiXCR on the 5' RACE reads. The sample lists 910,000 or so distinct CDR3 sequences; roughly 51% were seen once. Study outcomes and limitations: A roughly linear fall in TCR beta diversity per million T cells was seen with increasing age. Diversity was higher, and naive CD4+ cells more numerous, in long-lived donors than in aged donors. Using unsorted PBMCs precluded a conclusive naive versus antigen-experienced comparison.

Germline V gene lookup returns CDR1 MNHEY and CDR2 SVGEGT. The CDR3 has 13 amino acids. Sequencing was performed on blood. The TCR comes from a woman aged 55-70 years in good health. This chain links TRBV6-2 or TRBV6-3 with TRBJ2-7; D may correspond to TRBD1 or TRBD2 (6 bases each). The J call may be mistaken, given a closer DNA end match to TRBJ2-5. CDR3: CASQRGRTETQYF. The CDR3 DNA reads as TGTGCCAGCCAACGGGGGCGCACAGAGACCCAGTACTTC.